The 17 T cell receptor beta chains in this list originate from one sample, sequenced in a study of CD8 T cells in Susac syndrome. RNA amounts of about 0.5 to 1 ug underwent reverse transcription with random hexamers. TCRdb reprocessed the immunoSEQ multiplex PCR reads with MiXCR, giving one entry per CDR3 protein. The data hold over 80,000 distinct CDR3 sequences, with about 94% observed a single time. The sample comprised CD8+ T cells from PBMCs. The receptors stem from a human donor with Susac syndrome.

CDR3 sequence (DNA): TGCGCCAGCAGCTTCCGGGACAGGGAAGACATTCAGTACTTC. Translating it yields CASSFRDREDIQYF. The J gene is TRBJ2-4, the V gene TRBV5-1, with 9 bases lining up with TRBD1. The CDR3 extends over 14 amino acids. V lost 2 bases, J lost 8 bases, and 5 bases stayed unmatched. CDR1 is SGHRS, CDR2 YFSETQ, per germline.

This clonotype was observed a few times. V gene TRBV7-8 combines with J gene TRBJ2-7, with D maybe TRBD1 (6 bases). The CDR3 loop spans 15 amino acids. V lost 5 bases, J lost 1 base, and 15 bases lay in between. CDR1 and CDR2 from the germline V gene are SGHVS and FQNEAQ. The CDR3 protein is CASSPHRDKSYEQYF. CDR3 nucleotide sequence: TGTGCCAGCAGCCCCCACCGGGACAAGTCCTACGAGCAGTACTTC.

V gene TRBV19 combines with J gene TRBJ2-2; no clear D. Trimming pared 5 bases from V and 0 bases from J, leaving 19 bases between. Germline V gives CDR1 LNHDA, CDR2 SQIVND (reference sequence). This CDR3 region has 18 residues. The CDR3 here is CASSLPLVDEANTGELFF. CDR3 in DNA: TGTGCCAGTAGTCTACCTCTAGTGGACGAAGCGAACACCGGGGAGCTGTTTTTT.

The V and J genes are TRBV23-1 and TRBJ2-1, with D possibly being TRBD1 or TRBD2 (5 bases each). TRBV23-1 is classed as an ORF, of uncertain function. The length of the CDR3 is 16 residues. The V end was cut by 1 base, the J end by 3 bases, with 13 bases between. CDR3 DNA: TGCGCCAGCAGTCAATGGCCGGGACCATTCTACAATGAGCAGTTCTTC. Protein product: CASSQWPGPFYNEQFF.

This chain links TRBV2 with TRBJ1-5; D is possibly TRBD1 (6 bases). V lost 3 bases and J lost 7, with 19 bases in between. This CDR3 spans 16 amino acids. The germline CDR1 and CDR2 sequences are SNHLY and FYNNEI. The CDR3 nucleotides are TGTGCCAGCAGTGATGGAGTAGGGGGTCGGGAACAGCCCCAGCATTTT. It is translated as CASSDGVGGREQPQHF.

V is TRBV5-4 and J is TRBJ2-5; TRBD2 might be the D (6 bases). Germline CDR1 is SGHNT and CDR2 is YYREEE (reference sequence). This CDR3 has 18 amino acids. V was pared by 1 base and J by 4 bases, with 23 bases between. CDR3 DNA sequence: TGTGCCAGCAGCTTGAGCATGTGGTTAGCGGTAAGGGGAGAGACCCAGTACTTC. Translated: CASSLSMWLAVRGETQYF.

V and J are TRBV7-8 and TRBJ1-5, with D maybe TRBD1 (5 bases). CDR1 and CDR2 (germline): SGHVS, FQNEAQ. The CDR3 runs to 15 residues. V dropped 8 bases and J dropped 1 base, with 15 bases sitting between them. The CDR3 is CASGTTAASNQPQHF. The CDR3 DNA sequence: TGTGCCAGCGGGACGACAGCAGCGAGCAATCAGCCCCAGCATTTT.

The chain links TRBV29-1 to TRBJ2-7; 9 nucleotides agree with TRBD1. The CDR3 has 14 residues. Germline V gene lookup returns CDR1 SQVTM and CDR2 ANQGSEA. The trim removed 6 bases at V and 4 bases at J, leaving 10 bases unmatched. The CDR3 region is CSVGATGGSYEQYF. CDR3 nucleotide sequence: TGCAGCGTGGGGGCCACAGGGGGCTCGTACGAGCAGTACTTC.

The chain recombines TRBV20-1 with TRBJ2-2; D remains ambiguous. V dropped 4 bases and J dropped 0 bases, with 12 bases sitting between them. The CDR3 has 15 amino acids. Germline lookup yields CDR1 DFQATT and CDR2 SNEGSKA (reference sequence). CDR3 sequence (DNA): TGCAGTGCTACAAGGACGGATGCGAACACCGGGGAGCTGTTTTTT. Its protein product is CSATRTDANTGELFF.

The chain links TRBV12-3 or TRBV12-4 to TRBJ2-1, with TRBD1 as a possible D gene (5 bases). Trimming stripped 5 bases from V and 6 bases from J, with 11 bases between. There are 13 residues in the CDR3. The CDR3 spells CASSRQGPNEQFF. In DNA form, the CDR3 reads TGTGCCAGCAGTCGTCAGGGTCCCAATGAGCAGTTCTTC.

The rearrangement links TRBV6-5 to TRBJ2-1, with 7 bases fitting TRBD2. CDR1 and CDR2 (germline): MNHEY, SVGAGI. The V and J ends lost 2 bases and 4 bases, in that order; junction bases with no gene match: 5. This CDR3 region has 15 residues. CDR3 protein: CASSYEPSGYNEQFF. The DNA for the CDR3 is TGTGCCAGCAGTTACGAGCCTAGCGGTTACAATGAGCAGTTCTTC.

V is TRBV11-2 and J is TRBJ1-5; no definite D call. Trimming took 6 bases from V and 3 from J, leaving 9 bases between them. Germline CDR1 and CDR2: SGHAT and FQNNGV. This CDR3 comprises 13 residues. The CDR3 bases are TGTGCCAGCAGTGGTAGTCCCAATCAGCCCCAGCATTTT. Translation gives CASSGSPNQPQHF.

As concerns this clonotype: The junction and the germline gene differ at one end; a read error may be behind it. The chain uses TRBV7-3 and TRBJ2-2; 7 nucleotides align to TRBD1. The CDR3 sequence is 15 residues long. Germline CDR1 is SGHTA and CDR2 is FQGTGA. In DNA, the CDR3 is TGTGCCAGCAGCATAACGGGACAGTCCACCGGGGAGCTGTTTTTT. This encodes CASSITGQSTGELFF.

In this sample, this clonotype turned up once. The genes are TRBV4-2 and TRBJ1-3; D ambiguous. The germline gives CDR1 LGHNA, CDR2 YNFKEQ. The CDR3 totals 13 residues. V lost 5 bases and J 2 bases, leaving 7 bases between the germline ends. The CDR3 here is CASSYSPGNTIYF. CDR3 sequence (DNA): TGTGCCAGCAGCTACAGCCCTGGAAACACCATATATTTT.

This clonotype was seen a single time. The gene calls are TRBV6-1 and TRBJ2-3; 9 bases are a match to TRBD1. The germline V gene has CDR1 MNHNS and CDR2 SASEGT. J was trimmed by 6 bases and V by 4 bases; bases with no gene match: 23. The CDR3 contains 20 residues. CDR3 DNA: TGTGCCAGCAGTGTAAGCCCCGGGACAGGGAAACTCACAGGATGGGATACGCAGTATTTT. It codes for CASSVSPGTGKLTGWDTQYF.

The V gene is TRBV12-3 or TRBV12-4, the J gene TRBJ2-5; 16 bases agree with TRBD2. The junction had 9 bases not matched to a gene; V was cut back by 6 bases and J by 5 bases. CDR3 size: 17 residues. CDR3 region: CASRPGTSGGAWETQYF. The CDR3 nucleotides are TGTGCCAGCAGGCCTGGGACTAGCGGGGGGGCGTGGGAGACCCAGTACTTC.

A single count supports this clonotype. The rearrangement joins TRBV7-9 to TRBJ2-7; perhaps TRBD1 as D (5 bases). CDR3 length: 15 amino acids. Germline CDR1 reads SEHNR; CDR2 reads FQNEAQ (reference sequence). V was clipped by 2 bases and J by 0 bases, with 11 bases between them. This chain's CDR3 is CASSLRDRSSYEQYF. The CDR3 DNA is TGTGCCAGCAGCTTAAGAGACAGAAGCTCCTACGAGCAGTACTTC.